These 11 T cell receptor beta chains were sequenced from one sample in a study of spatial heterogeneity in lung cancer. From the 5' RACE reads, TCRdb called clonotypes with MiXCR, one entry per CDR3 protein. Of around 92,000 distinct CDR3 sequences listed, 10% to 15% are singletons. The time point is: sample taken at primary tumor resection. Whole RNA came from tumor, nontumor lung or frozen PBMC and was sequenced without being sorted. Material: PBMCs, obtained at surgery. The receptors shown here come from a male donor with early-stage non-small cell lung cancer.

The genes are TRBV7-2 and TRBJ2-7; D not certain. V lost 1 base, J lost 4 bases, and 8 bases lay in between. The CDR3 has 13 amino acids. Germline CDR1 is SGHTA and CDR2 is FQGNSA. CDR3 sequence reads: CASSLESIYEQYF. CDR3 bases: TGTGCCAGCAGCTTAGAGTCTATTTACGAGCAGTACTTC.

The chain combines TRBV6-6 with TRBJ2-7; D gene unclear. The germline V and J ends were trimmed by 0 bases and 7 bases, with 10 bases remaining between them. The germline CDR1 and CDR2 sequences are MNHNY and SVGAGI (reference sequence). CDR3 length: 13 residues. CDR3 in amino acids: CASSYSRDGEQYF. The CDR3 bases are TGTGCCAGCAGTTACTCGAGAGACGGGGAGCAGTACTTC.

This clonotype was recorded many times. This sequence joins TRBV28 and TRBJ1-1, with 7 nucleotides matching TRBD1. In germline, CDR1 is MDHEN, CDR2 SYDVKM. After removal of 5 bases from V and 3 bases from J, the junction contained 6 bases not matched to a gene. CDR3 length: 14 amino acids. The CDR3 protein is CASSRDRVDTEAFF. DNA for the CDR3: TGTGCCAGCAGTCGCGACAGGGTCGACACTGAAGCTTTCTTT.

There are a few counts of this clonotype. This chain joins TRBV11-2 and TRBJ1-4; possible D gene TRBD1, 6 bases. Germline V gives CDR1 SGHAT, CDR2 FQNNGV. With 5 bases removed from V and 8 bases from J, the gap between germline ends came to 18 bases. This CDR3 region has 15 residues. The CDR3 nucleotides read TGTGCCAGCAGCCCGACCAGGGGCGGACCGGAAAAACTGTTTTTT. The encoded protein is CASSPTRGGPEKLFF. The complete variable domain, with remaining parts taken from reference TRBV11-2 and TRBJ1-4, reads EAGVAQSPRYKIIEKRQSVAFWCNPISGHATLYWYQQILGQGPKLLIQFQNNGVVDDSQLPKDRFSAERLKGVDSTLKIQPAKLEDSAVYLCASSPTRGGPEKLFFGSGTQLSVL.

The chain has TRBV10-3 and TRBJ2-2; 8 bases match TRBD1. Germline-derived CDR1 and CDR2 are ENHRY and SYGVKD. The V and J ends lost 0 bases and 4 bases, in that order; junction bases with no gene match: 4. The CDR3 contains 16 residues. The CDR3 region is CAISESRTGSTGELFF. The DNA of the CDR3 is TGTGCCATCAGTGAGTCTAGGACAGGGTCCACCGGGGAGCTGTTTTTT.

This clonotype was observed a handful of times. This chain uses TRBV7-3 with TRBJ1-1; D may be TRBD1 (6 bases). The CDR3 sequence is 14 residues long. The germline V gene encodes CDR1 SGHTA and CDR2 FQGTGA. Trimming stripped 5 bases from V and 4 bases from J, with 14 bases between. In nucleotides, the CDR3 is TGTGCCAGCAGCGATCAGGGGAGGAGCACTGAAGCTTTCTTT. Amino acids: CASSDQGRSTEAFF. The variable domain in full, with the rest retrieved from reference TRBV7-3 and TRBJ1-1, is GAGVSQTPSNKVTEKGKYVELRCDPISGHTALYWYRQSLGQGPEFLIYFQGTGAADDSGLPNDRFFAVRPEGSVSTLKIQRTERGDSAVYLCASSDQGRSTEAFFGQGTRLTVV.

This clonotype showed up many times. This sequence joins TRBV6-2 or TRBV6-3 and TRBJ2-5; TRBD2 might be the D (5 bases). Per germline, CDR1 MNHEY and CDR2 SVGEGT. Trimming left V 3 bases short and J 4 bases short, with 9 bases between. This CDR3 is built from 13 residues. The CDR3 DNA sequence: TGTGCCAGCAGTTATAGAGAGGGAGAGACCCAGTACTTC. It yields the protein CASSYREGETQYF.

The chain recombines TRBV20-1 with TRBJ2-1; tentatively, D is TRBD2 (6 bases). The V and J ends lost 2 bases and 10 bases respectively, with 21 bases between them. The CDR3 spans 15 residues. Germline assignment: CDR1 DFQATT and CDR2 SNEGSKA (reference sequence). Written as DNA, the CDR3 is TGCAGTGCTAGAACCCCCGGGACTCCAAATGGGGAGCAGTTCTTC. Residues: CSARTPGTPNGEQFF.

The chain joins TRBV18 to TRBJ2-7; TRBD2 is a possible D gene (6 bases). Germline V gives CDR1 KGHSH, CDR2 LQKENI. The CDR3 covers 14 residues. Trimming stripped 3 bases from V and 1 base from J, with 10 bases between. CDR3 bases: TGTGCCAGCTCACCTGGGGACTCGTCCTACGAGCAGTACTTC. Residues: CASSPGDSSYEQYF.

In its sample, this clonotype was seen many times. The genes are TRBV6-1 and TRBJ1-1, with 8 bases identical to TRBD1. This CDR3 spans 13 amino acids. Trimming took 6 bases from V and 1 from J; bases not matched to a gene: 1. CDR1 and CDR2 (germline): MNHNS, SASEGT. In DNA, the CDR3 is TGTGCCAGCAGCGGACAGGGGAACACTGAAGCTTTCTTT. It specifies CASSGQGNTEAFF.

A few counts support this clonotype. This rearrangement joins TRBV28 to TRBJ1-5; D gene unclear. Germline CDR1 reads MDHEN; CDR2 reads SYDVKM. The CDR3 has 12 residues. V dropped 8 bases and J dropped 5 bases, with 10 bases sitting between them. CDR3 bases: TGTGCCAGCCTTGGCGGCTATCAGCCCCAGCATTTT. It encodes CASLGGYQPQHF.